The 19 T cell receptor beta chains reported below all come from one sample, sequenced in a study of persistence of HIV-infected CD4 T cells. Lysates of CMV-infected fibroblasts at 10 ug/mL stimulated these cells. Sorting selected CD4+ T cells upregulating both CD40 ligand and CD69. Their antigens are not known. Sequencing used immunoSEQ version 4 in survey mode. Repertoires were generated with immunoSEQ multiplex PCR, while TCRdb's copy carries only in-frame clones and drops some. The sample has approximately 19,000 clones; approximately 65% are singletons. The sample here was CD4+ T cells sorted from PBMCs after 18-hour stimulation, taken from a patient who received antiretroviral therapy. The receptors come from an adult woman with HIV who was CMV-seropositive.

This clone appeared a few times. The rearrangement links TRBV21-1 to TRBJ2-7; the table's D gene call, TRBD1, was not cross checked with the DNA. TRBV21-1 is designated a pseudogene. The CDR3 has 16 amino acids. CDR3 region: CASRKGQGLGTYEQYF. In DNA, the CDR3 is TGTGCCAGCAGAAAAGGACAGGGGTTGGGAACCTACGAGCAGTACTTC.

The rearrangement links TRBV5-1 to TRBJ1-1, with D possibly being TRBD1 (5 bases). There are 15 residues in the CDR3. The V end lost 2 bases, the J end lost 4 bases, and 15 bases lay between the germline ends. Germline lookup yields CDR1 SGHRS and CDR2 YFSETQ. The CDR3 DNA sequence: TGCGCCAGCAGCTTAACTGGCAGGGTAACCACTGAAGCTTTCTTT. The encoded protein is CASSLTGRVTTEAFF.

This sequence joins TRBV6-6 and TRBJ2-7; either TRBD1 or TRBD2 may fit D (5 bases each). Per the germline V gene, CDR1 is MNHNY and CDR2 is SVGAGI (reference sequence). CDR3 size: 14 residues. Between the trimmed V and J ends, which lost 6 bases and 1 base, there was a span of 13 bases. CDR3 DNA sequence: TGTGCCAGCAGGCCGGGACGCCGATCCTACGAGCAGTACGTC. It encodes CASRPGRRSYEQYV.

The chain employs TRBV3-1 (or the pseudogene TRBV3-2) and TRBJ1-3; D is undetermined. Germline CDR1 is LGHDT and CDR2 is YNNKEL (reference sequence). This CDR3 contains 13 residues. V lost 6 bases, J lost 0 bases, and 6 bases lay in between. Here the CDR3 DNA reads TGTGCCAGCAGGGGCCTCTCTGGAAACACCATATATTTT. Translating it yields CASRGLSGNTIYF.

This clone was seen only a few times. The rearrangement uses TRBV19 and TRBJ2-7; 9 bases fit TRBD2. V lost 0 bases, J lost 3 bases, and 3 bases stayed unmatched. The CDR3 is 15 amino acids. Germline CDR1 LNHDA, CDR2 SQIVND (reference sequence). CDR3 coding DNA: TGTGCCAGTAGTATAGAGGCTAGCGGGGTCTACGAGCAGTACTTC. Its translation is CASSIEASGVYEQYF.

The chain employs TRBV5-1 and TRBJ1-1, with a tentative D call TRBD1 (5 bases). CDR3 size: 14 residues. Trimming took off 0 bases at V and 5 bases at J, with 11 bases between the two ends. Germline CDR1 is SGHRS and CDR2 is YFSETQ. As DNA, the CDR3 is TGCGCCAGCAGCTTGGTAGCTGAGGGGACTGAAGCTTTCTTT. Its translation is CASSLVAEGTEAFF.

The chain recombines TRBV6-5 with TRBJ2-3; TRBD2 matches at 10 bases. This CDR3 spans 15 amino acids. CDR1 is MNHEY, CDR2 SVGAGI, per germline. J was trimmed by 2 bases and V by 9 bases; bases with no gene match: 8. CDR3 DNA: TGTGCCAGTATGAGCGGGGGGGCCGTCACAGATACGCAGTATTTT. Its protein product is CASMSGGAVTDTQYF.

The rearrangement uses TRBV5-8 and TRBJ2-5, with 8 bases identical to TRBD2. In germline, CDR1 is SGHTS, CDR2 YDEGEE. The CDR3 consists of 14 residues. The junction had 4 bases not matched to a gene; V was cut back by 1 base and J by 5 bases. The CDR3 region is CASSLRLAGETQYF. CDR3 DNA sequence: TGTGCCAGCAGCTTGCGGCTAGCGGGCGAGACCCAGTACTTC.

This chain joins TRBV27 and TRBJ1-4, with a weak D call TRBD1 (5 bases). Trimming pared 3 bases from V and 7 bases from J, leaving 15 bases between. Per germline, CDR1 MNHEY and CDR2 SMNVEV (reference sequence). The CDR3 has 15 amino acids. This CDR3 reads CASSFDWATAEKLFF. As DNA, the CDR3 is TGTGCCAGCAGTTTCGACTGGGCGACAGCTGAAAAACTGTTTTTT.

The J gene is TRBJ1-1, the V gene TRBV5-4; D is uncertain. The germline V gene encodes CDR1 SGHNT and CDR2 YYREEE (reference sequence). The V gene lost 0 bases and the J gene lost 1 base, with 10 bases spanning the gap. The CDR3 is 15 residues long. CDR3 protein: CASSLGSGANTEAFF. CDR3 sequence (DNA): TGTGCCAGCAGCTTGGGGTCGGGCGCGAACACTGAAGCTTTCTTT.

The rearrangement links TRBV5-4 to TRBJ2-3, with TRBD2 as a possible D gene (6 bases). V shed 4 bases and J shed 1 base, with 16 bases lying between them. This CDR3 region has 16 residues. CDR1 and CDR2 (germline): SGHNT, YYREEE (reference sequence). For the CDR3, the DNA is TGTGCCAGCAGCCCCCCGTCGGGGGAGGGCACAGATACGCAGTATTTT. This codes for CASSPPSGEGTDTQYF.

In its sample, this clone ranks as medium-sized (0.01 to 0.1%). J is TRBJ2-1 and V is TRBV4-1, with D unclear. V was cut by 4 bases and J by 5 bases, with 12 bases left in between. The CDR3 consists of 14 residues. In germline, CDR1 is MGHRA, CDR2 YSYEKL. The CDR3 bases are TGCGCCAGCAGCCGACGATTGACCGACAATGAGCAGTTCTTC. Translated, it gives CASSRRLTDNEQFF.

For the CDR3, the DNA is TGTGCCACCAGGGAGGACCCTAATATCGGAGCCAAAAACATTCAGTACTTC. Its translation is CATREDPNIGAKNIQYF. The rearrangement joins TRBV24-1 to TRBJ2-4, with a weak D call TRBD2 (5 bases). CDR1 is KGHDR and CDR2 is SFDVKD in the germline V gene. V shed 7 bases and J shed 0 bases, with 18 bases lying between them. This CDR3 has 17 amino acids.

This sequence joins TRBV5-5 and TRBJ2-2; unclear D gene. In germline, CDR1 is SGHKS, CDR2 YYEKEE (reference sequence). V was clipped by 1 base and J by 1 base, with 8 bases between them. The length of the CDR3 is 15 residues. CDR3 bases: TGTGCCAGCAGCTTGTTTCCAGAGAACACCGGGGAGCTGTTTTTT. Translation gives CASSLFPENTGELFF.

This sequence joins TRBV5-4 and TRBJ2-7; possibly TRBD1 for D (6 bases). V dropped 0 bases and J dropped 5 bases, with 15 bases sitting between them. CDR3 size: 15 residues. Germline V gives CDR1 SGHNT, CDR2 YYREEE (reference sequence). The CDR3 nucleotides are TGTGCCAGCAGCTTGGTACCGGACAGCCAAGACGAGCAGTACTTC. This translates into CASSLVPDSQDEQYF.

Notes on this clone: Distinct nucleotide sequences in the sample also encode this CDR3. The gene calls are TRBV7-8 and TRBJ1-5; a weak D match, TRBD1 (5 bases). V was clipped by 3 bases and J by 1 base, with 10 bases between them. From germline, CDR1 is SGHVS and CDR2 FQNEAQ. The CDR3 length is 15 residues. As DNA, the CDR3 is TGTGCCAGCAGCTTCGGGCAGGGAAGCAATCAGCCCCAGCATTTT. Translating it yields CASSFGQGSNQPQHF.

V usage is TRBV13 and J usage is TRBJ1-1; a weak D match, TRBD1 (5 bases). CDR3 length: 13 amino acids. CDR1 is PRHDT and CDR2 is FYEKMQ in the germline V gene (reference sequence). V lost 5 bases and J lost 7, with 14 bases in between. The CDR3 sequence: CASSLTEGNEAFF. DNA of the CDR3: TGTGCCAGCAGCCTCACTGAGGGGAATGAAGCTTTCTTT.

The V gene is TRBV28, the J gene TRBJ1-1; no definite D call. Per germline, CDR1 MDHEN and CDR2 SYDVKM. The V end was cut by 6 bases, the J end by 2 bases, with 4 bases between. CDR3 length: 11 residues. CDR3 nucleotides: TGTGCCAGCAGCGGTAACACTGAAGCTTTCTTT. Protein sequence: CASSGNTEAFF.

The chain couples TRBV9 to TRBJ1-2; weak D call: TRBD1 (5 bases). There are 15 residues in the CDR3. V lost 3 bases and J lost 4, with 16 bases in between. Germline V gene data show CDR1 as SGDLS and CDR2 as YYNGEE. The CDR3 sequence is CASSAGTRVSYGYTF. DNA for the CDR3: TGTGCCAGCAGCGCCGGGACCCGGGTTTCCTATGGCTACACCTTC. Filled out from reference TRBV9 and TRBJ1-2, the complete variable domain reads DSGVTQTPKHLITATGQRVTLRCSPRSGDLSVYWYQQSLDQGLQFLIQYYNGEERAKGNILERFSAQQFPDLHSELNLSSLELGDSALYFCASSAGTRVSYGYTFGSGTRLTVV.